This T cell receptor (beta chain) was sequenced in a study of OX40 agonist ivuxolimab in advanced cancers. Broader study findings: The average count of expanded clones was higher among CD8+ T cells than among CD4+.

Comment on this clone: Its antigen is unknown.

Assay used: immunoSEQ multiplex PCR; TCRdb lists only in-frame clones, some missing. The sample consists of 90,000 to 130,000 clones, 91% of them appearing once. Trimming removed 7 bases at V and 0 bases at J, with 13 bases between. Germline values: CDR1 MDHEN, CDR2 SYDVKM. The CDR3 length is 15 residues. The receptor comes from an adult with an advanced solid tumor such as melanoma, head and neck, liver or kidney cancer. Specimen: CD4+ or CD8+ T cells sorted from blood, collected in a trial of the OX40 agonist ivuxolimab. V usage is TRBV28 and J usage is TRBJ2-1; D not resolved. CDR3 sequence reads: CASNLYSSSYNEQFF. In DNA, the CDR3 is TGTGCCAGCAATCTTTATAGTAGCTCCTACAATGAGCAGTTCTTC.